The TCR beta chain under discussion was sequenced for a study of cytomegalovirus exposure and HLA in healthy donors. Overall study findings and caveats: Cytomegalovirus association was listed for about 180 TCR beta chains. In an earlier analysis, about 90% or about 30%: the productive usage of most TCR beta V segments.

PCR amplification relied on 60 Vbeta primers (plus 13 Jbeta primers). Measured with immunoSEQ multiplex PCR; TCRdb has only the in-frame clones, and not every one. The repertoire holds approximately 85,000 clones, about four fifths seen once, with roughly 32% in the top ten. There are a few counts of this clone. Its target is unknown. With 4 bases removed from V and 3 bases from J, the gap between germline ends came to 11 bases. The CDR3 is 13 amino acids. Germline V gene lookup returns CDR1 SGHNT and CDR2 YYREEE (reference sequence). The TCR comes from a man aged 50 to 60 in good health and CMV-seropositive. V usage is TRBV5-4 and J usage is TRBJ2-7, with D unclear. What was sequenced was PBMCs. The DNA for the CDR3 is TGTGCCAGCAGCCCCTACCCTGGCTACGAGCAGTACTTC. Protein sequence: CASSPYPGYEQYF.